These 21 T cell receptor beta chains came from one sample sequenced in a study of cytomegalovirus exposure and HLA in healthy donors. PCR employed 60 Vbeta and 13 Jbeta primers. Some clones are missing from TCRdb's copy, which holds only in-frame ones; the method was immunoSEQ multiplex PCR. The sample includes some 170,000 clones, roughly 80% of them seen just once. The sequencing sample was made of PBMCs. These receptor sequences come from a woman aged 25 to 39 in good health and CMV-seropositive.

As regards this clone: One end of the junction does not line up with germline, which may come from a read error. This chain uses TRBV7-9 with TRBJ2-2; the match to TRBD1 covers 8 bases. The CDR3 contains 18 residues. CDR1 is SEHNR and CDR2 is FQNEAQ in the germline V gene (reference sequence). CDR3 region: CSSSRLITTGTGTGELFF. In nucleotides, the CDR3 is TGTTCCAGCAGCAGGTTAATAACTACCGGGACAGGCACCGGGGAGCTGTTTTTT.

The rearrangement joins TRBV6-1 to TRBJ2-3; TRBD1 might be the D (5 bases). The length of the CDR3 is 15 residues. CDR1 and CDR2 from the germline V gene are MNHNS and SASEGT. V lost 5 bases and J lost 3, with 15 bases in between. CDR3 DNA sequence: TGTGCCAGCAGTAAGAGACCACAGGTAACAGATACGCAGTATTTT. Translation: CASSKRPQVTDTQYF.

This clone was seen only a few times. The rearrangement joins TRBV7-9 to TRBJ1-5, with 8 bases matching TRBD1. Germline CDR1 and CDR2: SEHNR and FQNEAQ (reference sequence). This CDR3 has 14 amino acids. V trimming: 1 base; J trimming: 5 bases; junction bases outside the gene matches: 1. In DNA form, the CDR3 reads TGTGCCAGCAGCTTAGGGACAGGGTATCAGCCCCAGCATTTT. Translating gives CASSLGTGYQPQHF.

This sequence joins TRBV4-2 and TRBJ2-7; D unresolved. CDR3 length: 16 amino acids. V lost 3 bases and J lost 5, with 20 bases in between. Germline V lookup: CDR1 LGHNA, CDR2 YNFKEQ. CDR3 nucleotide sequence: TGTGCCAGCAGCCAGAGACTTAGGCTACCTCTTGACGAGCAGTACTTC. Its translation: CASSQRLRLPLDEQYF.

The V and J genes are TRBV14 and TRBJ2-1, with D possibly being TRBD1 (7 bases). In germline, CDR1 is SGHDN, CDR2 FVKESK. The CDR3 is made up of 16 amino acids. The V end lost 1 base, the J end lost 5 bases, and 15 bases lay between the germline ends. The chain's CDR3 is CASSQGRGVPNNEQFF. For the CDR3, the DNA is TGTGCCAGCAGCCAAGGCAGGGGGGTTCCTAACAATGAGCAGTTCTTC. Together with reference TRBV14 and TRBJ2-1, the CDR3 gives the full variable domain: EAGVTQFPSHSVIEKGQTVTLRCDPISGHDNLYWYRRVMGKEIKFLLHFVKESKQDESGMPNNRFLAERTGGTYSTLKVQPAELEDSGVYFCASSQGRGVPNNEQFFGPGTRLTVL.

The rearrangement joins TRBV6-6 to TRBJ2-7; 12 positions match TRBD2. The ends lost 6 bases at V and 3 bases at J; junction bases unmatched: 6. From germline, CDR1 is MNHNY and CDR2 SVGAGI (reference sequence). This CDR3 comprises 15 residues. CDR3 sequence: CASSRRLAGVYEQYF. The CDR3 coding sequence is TGTGCCAGCAGCCGCAGACTAGCGGGGGTCTACGAGCAGTACTTC.

CDR3 region: CASSQDAGIYGYTF. CDR3 in DNA: TGCGCCAGCAGCCAAGATGCAGGCATCTATGGCTACACCTTC. The rearrangement links TRBV4-1 to TRBJ1-2; D gene ambiguous. Germline CDR1 and CDR2: MGHRA and YSYEKL. There are 14 residues in the CDR3. Between the trimmed V and J ends, which lost 0 bases and 4 bases, there was a span of 9 bases.

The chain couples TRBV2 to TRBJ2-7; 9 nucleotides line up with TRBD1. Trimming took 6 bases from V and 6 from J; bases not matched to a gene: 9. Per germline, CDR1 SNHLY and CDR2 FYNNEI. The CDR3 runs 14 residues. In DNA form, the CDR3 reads TGTGCCAGCAGCCAACAGGGGGCAAGGTTCGAGCAGTACTTC. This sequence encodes CASSQQGARFEQYF.

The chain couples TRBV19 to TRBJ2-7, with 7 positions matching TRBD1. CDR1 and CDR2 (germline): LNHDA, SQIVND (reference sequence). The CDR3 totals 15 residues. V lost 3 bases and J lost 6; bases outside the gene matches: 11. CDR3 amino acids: CASSIQGQRFSEQYF. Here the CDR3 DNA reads TGTGCCAGTAGTATCCAGGGACAGCGATTCTCCGAGCAGTACTTC.

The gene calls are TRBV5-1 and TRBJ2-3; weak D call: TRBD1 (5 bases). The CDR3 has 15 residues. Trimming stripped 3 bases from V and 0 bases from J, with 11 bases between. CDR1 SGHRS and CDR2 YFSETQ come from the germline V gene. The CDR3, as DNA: TGCGCCAGCAGCTCTCAGACAGCTAGCACAGATACGCAGTATTTT. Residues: CASSSQTASTDTQYF.

The CDR3 region is CAWSADFPWDTQYF. The CDR3 coding sequence is TGTGCCTGGAGCGCGGATTTCCCCTGGGATACGCAGTATTTT. J is TRBJ2-3 and V is TRBV30; D call uncertain. CDR3 length: 14 amino acids. CDR1 GTSNPN and CDR2 SVGIG come from the germline V gene (reference sequence). V lost 3 bases and J lost 6, with 16 bases in between.

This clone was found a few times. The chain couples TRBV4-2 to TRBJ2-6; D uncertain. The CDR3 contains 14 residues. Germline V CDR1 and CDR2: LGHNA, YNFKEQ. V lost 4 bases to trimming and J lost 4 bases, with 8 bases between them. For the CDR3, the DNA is TGTGCCAGCAGCCTCGACTGGGGGGCCAACGTCCTGACTTTC. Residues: CASSLDWGANVLTF.

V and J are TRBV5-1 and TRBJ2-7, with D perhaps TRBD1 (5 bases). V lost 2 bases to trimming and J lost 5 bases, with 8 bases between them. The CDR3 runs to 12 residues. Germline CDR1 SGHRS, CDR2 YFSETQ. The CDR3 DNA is TGCGCCAGCAGCTTCCAGGGCAACGAGCAGTACTTC. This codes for CASSFQGNEQYF.

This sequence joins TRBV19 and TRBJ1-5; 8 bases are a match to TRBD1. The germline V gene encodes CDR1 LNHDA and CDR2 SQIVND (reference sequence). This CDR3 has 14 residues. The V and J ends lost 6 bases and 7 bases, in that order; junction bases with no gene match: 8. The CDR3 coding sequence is TGTGCCAGTAGCCGTCGACAGGGGCGGCAGCCCCAGCATTTT. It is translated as CASSRRQGRQPQHF.

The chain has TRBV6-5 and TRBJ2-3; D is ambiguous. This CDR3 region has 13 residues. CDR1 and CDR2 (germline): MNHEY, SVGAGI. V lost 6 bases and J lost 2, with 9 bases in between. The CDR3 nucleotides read TGTGCCAGCAGACCCGAGGCCACAGATACGCAGTATTTT. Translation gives CASRPEATDTQYF.

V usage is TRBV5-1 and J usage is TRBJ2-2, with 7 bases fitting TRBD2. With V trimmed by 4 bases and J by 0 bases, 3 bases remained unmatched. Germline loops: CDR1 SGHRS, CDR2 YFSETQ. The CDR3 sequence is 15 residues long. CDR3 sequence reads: CASSLGRANTGELFF. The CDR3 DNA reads TGCGCCAGCAGCCTGGGGAGGGCGAACACCGGGGAGCTGTTTTTT.

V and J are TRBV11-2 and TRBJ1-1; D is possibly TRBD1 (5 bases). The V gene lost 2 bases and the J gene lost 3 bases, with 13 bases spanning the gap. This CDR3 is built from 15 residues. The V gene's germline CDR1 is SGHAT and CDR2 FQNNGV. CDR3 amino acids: CASSLSQVIYTEAFF. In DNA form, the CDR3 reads TGTGCCAGCAGCTTATCACAGGTCATTTACACTGAAGCTTTCTTT. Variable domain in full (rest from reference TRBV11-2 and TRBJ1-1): EAGVAQSPRYKIIEKRQSVAFWCNPISGHATLYWYQQILGQGPKLLIQFQNNGVVDDSQLPKDRFSAERLKGVDSTLKIQPAKLEDSAVYLCASSLSQVIYTEAFFGQGTRLTVV.

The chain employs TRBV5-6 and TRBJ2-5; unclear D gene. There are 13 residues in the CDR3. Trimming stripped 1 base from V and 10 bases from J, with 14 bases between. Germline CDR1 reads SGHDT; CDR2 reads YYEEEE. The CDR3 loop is CASSLLSVSFQYF. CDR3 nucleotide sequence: TGTGCCAGCAGCTTGTTGAGCGTGAGCTTCCAGTACTTC. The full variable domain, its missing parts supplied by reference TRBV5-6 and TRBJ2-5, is DAGVTQSPTHLIKTRGQQVTLRCSPKSGHDTVSWYQQALGQGPQFIFQYYEEEERQRGNFPDRFSGHQFPNYSSELNVNALLLGDSALYLCASSLLSVSFQYFGPGTRLLVL.

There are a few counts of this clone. The CDR3 sequence: CASSYYSNPYEQYF. The CDR3 DNA is TGTGCCAGCTCCTATTACAGTAACCCCTACGAGCAGTACTTC. The chain joins TRBV6-1 to TRBJ2-7; D ambiguous. The CDR3 is 14 residues long. V lost 8 bases, J lost 2 bases, and 16 bases lay in between. Germline CDR1 is MNHNS and CDR2 is SASEGT.

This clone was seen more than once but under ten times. The CDR3 region is CASSYSRSGANVLTF. The CDR3 nucleotides read TGTGCCAGCAGTTACTCGAGATCTGGGGCCAACGTCCTGACTTTC. This sequence joins TRBV6-6 and TRBJ2-6, with D hard to call. Between the trimmed V and J ends, which lost 0 bases and 1 base, there was a span of 4 bases. The germline gives CDR1 MNHNY, CDR2 SVGAGI (reference sequence). The CDR3 is made up of 15 amino acids.

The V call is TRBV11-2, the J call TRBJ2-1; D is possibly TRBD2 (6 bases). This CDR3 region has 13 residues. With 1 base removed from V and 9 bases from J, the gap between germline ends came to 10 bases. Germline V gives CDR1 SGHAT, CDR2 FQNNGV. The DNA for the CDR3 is TGTGCCAGCAGCTTAGGTACGGGGGTTGAGCAGTTCTTC. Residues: CASSLGTGVEQFF.